This T cell receptor (beta chain) originates from a study of cytomegalovirus exposure and HLA in healthy donors. Overall study results and limits: Most subjects' HLA-A and HLA-B alleles were reportedly predicted from TCR beta sequences.

The study ran its PCR with 60 Vbeta and 13 Jbeta primers. The data were produced by immunoSEQ multiplex PCR, yet TCRdb's version contains in-frame clones alone and is incomplete. Seen here are tens of thousands of clones, 75% to 80% observed once, and the top ten hold about 4%. Germline V CDR1 and CDR2: SGHTA, FQGNSA. The CDR3 is 16 residues long. V was clipped by 3 bases and J by 6 bases; unmatched bases: 8. These donors counted as nominally healthy when sampled, but unrecorded immune exposures were likely. Comment on this clone: Its antigen is as yet unknown.

Sequencing used PBMCs. The receptor was derived from a man between 25 and 39 years old in good health and CMV-seronegative. The chain has TRBV7-2 and TRBJ2-2; the match to TRBD1 covers 9 bases. In nucleotides, the CDR3 is TGTGCCAGCAGCTTCTTCGACAGGGGGGTAGCCGGGGAGCTGTTTTTT. Amino acids: CASSFFDRGVAGELFF.